This is a list of T cell receptor beta chains from one sample in a study of shared clonotypes between healthy human individuals. Sequencing was performed with immunoSEQ multiplex PCR; in TCRdb, only in-frame clones are kept and a portion is missing. Here the sample spans 2 million to 2.5 million clones, approximately 93% being singletons. Sequencing used naive CD4+ T cells from PBMCs. The receptors derive from a young man in good health. Some clones in this sample may be carry-over from other donors' samples. The CDR3 runs from the conserved cysteine through the conserved F or W. Fields, in order: V gene, clone size, J gene, CDR3 length, D gene, CDR3 DNA, CDR3 protein. D genes are given only for firm matches. Rows give clone size only sometimes, using once, few, many, or a class for an expanded clone.

v_gene: TRBV13; abundance: NA; j_gene: TRBJ1-4; len: 16; d_gene: TRBD1; CDR3nt: TGTGCCAGCAGCTCGTACAGGGGGGCAACTAATGAAAAACTGTTTTTT; CDR3aa: CASSSYRGATNEKLFF
v_gene: TRBV7-2; abundance: NA; j_gene: TRBJ1-3; len: 15; d_gene: NA; CDR3nt: TGTGCCAGCAGCTTTGCCGCCGTTGGGGGAAACACCATATATTTT; CDR3aa: CASSFAAVGGNTIYF
v_gene: TRBV11-2; abundance: few; j_gene: TRBJ1-1; len: 12; d_gene: NA; CDR3nt: TGTGCCACCGGGCGCGAAGGTACAGAAGCTTTCTTT; CDR3aa: CATGREGTEAFF
v_gene: TRBV11-2; abundance: NA; j_gene: TRBJ2-2; len: 13; d_gene: NA; CDR3nt: TGTGCCAGCAGCTCTACAGGAGCCGGGGAGCTGTTTTTT; CDR3aa: CASSSTGAGELFF
v_gene: TRBV12-5; abundance: NA; j_gene: TRBJ1-1; len: 16; d_gene: TRBD1; CDR3nt: TGTGCTAGTGGATCCGGGACAGGGCATCCCCTCTCCGGAGCTTTCTTT; CDR3aa: CASGSGTGHPLSGAFF
v_gene: TRBV5-1; abundance: NA; j_gene: TRBJ1-2; len: 14; d_gene: NA; CDR3nt: TGCGCCAGCAGCTTGGACAGGGCGGCGTCTGGCTACACCTTC; CDR3aa: CASSLDRAASGYTF
v_gene: TRBV28; abundance: once; j_gene: TRBJ1-3; len: 15; d_gene: NA; CDR3nt: TGTGCCAGCAGTTTGGGAGGGGCCACTGGAAACACCATATATTTT; CDR3aa: CASSLGGATGNTIYF
v_gene: TRBV7-9; abundance: NA; j_gene: TRBJ1-4; len: 13; d_gene: NA; CDR3nt: TGTGCCAGCAGCCCAACCGGGACCGAAAGACTGTTTTTT; CDR3aa: CASSPTGTERLFF
v_gene: TRBV9; abundance: NA; j_gene: TRBJ2-1; len: 13; d_gene: NA; CDR3nt: TGTGCCAGCAGCGTAGATAACGGGGGCGCGACGTTCTTC; CDR3aa: CASSVDNGGATFF
v_gene: TRBV28; abundance: NA; j_gene: TRBJ1-1; len: 12; d_gene: NA; CDR3nt: TGTGCCAGCAGCTCTACCGGGACGCAAGCTTTCTTT; CDR3aa: CASSSTGTQAFF
v_gene: TRBV27; abundance: NA; j_gene: TRBJ1-2; len: 17; d_gene: TRBD1; CDR3nt: TGTGCCAGCAGTTCCGGACAGGCCCCTTTCCCGGTCTATGGCTACACCTTC; CDR3aa: CASSSGQAPFPVYGYTF
v_gene: TRBV9; abundance: NA; j_gene: TRBJ2-6; len: 17; d_gene: NA; CDR3nt: TGTGCCAGCAGTCGACAGGCCCTCTACTCTGGGGCCAACGTCCTGACTTTC; CDR3aa: CASSRQALYSGANVLTF
v_gene: TRBV4-2; abundance: NA; j_gene: TRBJ2-3; len: 15; d_gene: NA; CDR3nt: TGTGCCAGCAGCCAAGTGGGGGGCGGCACAGATACGCAGTATTTT; CDR3aa: CASSQVGGGTDTQYF
v_gene: TRBV11-2; abundance: NA; j_gene: TRBJ2-5; len: 14; d_gene: TRBD1; CDR3nt: TGTGCCAGCAGTCACAGGGGGTACCAAGAGACCCAGTACTTC; CDR3aa: CASSHRGYQETQYF
v_gene: TRBV28; abundance: NA; j_gene: TRBJ2-1; len: 16; d_gene: TRBD2; CDR3nt: TGTGCCAGCAAGGGGTCGACTAGCGGGAGCTACAATGAGCAGTTCTTC; CDR3aa: CASKGSTSGSYNEQFF
v_gene: TRBV5-6; abundance: NA; j_gene: TRBJ2-5; len: 14; d_gene: NA; CDR3nt: TGTGCCAGCAGCTTGTACCGCACCCAAGAGACCCAGTACTTC; CDR3aa: CASSLYRTQETQYF
v_gene: TRBV9; abundance: few; j_gene: TRBJ1-4; len: 13; d_gene: NA; CDR3nt: TGTGCCAGCAGCGTAGGGCCTAATGAAAAACTGTTTTTT; CDR3aa: CASSVGPNEKLFF
v_gene: TRBV14; abundance: NA; j_gene: TRBJ1-3; len: 15; d_gene: TRBD1; CDR3nt: TGTGCCAGCAGCCGAAGACAGGGTCTCGGAAACACCATATATTTT; CDR3aa: CASSRRQGLGNTIYF
v_gene: TRBV6-6; abundance: once; j_gene: TRBJ2-1; len: 13; d_gene: NA; CDR3nt: TGTGCCAGCAGTTATCCCAGGGTCAATGAGCAGTTCTTC; CDR3aa: CASSYPRVNEQFF
v_gene: TRBV5-1; abundance: NA; j_gene: TRBJ2-5; len: 14; d_gene: NA; CDR3nt: TGCGCCAGCAGCTTGGTCGGGACCCAAGAGACCCAGTACTTC; CDR3aa: CASSLVGTQETQYF
v_gene: TRBV28; abundance: NA; j_gene: TRBJ1-2; len: 14; d_gene: TRBD1; CDR3nt: TGTGCCAGCAGTTTTGTGACAGGGGGCTATGGCTACACCTTC; CDR3aa: CASSFVTGGYGYTF
v_gene: TRBV29-1; abundance: NA; j_gene: TRBJ2-3; len: 16; d_gene: TRBD2; CDR3nt: TGCAGCGTTCGAGGCCTAGCGGGAGGAAGGACAGATACGCAGTATTTT; CDR3aa: CSVRGLAGGRTDTQYF
v_gene: TRBV28; abundance: NA; j_gene: TRBJ1-1; len: 15; d_gene: NA; CDR3nt: TGTGCCAGCAGTCTGGGGGGGCCTGGGAGCACTGAAGCTTTCTTT; CDR3aa: CASSLGGPGSTEAFF
v_gene: TRBV18; abundance: NA; j_gene: TRBJ2-1; len: 14; d_gene: TRBD2; CDR3nt: TGTGCCAGCTCACCGGAGGGAGGGGACTACCGGGGGTTCTTC; CDR3aa: CASSPEGGDYRGFF
v_gene: TRBV4-2; abundance: NA; j_gene: TRBJ1-1; len: 14; d_gene: NA; CDR3nt: TGTGCCAGCAGCCAAGTTAGGGGGGGCACTGAAGCTTTCTTT; CDR3aa: CASSQVRGGTEAFF
v_gene: TRBV28; abundance: NA; j_gene: TRBJ1-2; len: 15; d_gene: NA; CDR3nt: TGTGCCAGCAGTTTCCTTCTTGGCAGTGGGTATGGCTACACCTTC; CDR3aa: CASSFLLGSGYGYTF
v_gene: TRBV4-1; abundance: NA; j_gene: TRBJ1-2; len: 18; d_gene: NA; CDR3nt: TGCGCCAGCAGCCACACCACAAGGAGAGTTAAGACAGGCTATGGCTACACCTTC; CDR3aa: CASSHTTRRVKTGYGYTF
v_gene: TRBV10-3; abundance: NA; j_gene: TRBJ1-4; len: 15; d_gene: NA; CDR3nt: TGTGCCATCAGTGCCCAAGACAAGATTAATGAAAAACTGTTTTTT; CDR3aa: CAISAQDKINEKLFF
v_gene: TRBV9; abundance: NA; j_gene: TRBJ2-1; len: 14; d_gene: NA; CDR3nt: TGTGCCAGCAGCGCCGCGGGGGCTGACAATGAGCAGTTCTTC; CDR3aa: CASSAAGADNEQFF
v_gene: TRBV7-3; abundance: NA; j_gene: TRBJ2-3; len: 20; d_gene: TRBD2; CDR3nt: TGTGCCAGCAGCGCATTGGGGACTAGCGGGAGTCTCGCTAGCACAGATACGCAGTATTTT; CDR3aa: CASSALGTSGSLASTDTQYF
v_gene: TRBV5-1; abundance: NA; j_gene: TRBJ2-5; len: 17; d_gene: NA; CDR3nt: TGCGCCAGCAGCTTGGTCTCTATCGCCACTTGGGGCGAGACCCAGTACTTC; CDR3aa: CASSLVSIATWGETQYF
v_gene: TRBV7-3; abundance: NA; j_gene: TRBJ2-3; len: 18; d_gene: TRBD2; CDR3nt: TGTGCCAGCAGCTCCGACCTTCGTGGGCTAGCGGGGAAAGATACGCAGTATTTT; CDR3aa: CASSSDLRGLAGKDTQYF
v_gene: TRBV6-6; abundance: once; j_gene: TRBJ1-5; len: 13; d_gene: NA; CDR3nt: TGTGCCAGCAGGGTGAGCAGGGATCAGCCCCAGCATTTT; CDR3aa: CASRVSRDQPQHF
v_gene: TRBV18; abundance: NA; j_gene: TRBJ1-3; len: 13; d_gene: NA; CDR3nt: TGTGCCAGCTCACAGGCAGCAGGAAACACCATATATTTT; CDR3aa: CASSQAAGNTIYF
v_gene: TRBV28; abundance: few; j_gene: TRBJ1-2; len: 11; d_gene: TRBD1; CDR3nt: TGTGCCATAGGGACAGCCGCAGGCTACACCTTC; CDR3aa: CAIGTAAGYTF
v_gene: TRBV6-1; abundance: few; j_gene: TRBJ1-1; len: 14; d_gene: NA; CDR3nt: TGTGCCAGCAGTGAAGTTAACCGGAACACTGAAGCTTTCTTT; CDR3aa: CASSEVNRNTEAFF
v_gene: TRBV28; abundance: NA; j_gene: TRBJ2-3; len: 14; d_gene: TRBD1; CDR3nt: TGTGCCAGCAGAACAGGGGGCTCGACAGATACGCAGTATTTT; CDR3aa: CASRTGGSTDTQYF
v_gene: TRBV28; abundance: NA; j_gene: TRBJ2-7; len: 17; d_gene: TRBD2; CDR3nt: TGTGCCAGCAGTCTTTCATTAGCGGGAGCGTGGTTCGGTGAGCAGTACTTC; CDR3aa: CASSLSLAGAWFGEQYF
v_gene: TRBV6-6; abundance: once; j_gene: TRBJ2-1; len: 12; d_gene: NA; CDR3nt: TGTGCCAGCAGTTACGGCTACAATGAGCAGTTCTTC; CDR3aa: CASSYGYNEQFF
v_gene: TRBV5-1; abundance: NA; j_gene: TRBJ2-2; len: 14; d_gene: TRBD1; CDR3nt: TGCGCCAGCAGTTGGACAGGGAACACCGGGGAGCTGTTTTTT; CDR3aa: CASSWTGNTGELFF
v_gene: TRBV5-1; abundance: NA; j_gene: TRBJ1-4; len: 15; d_gene: NA; CDR3nt: TGCGCCAGCAGCTCTTTGTTTACCGAGAATGAAAAACTGTTTTTT; CDR3aa: CASSSLFTENEKLFF
v_gene: TRBV5-1; abundance: NA; j_gene: TRBJ2-5; len: 15; d_gene: NA; CDR3nt: TGCGCCAGCAGGGGGGGAGGCCTGGGGCAAGAGACCCAGTACTTC; CDR3aa: CASRGGGLGQETQYF
v_gene: TRBV5-1; abundance: NA; j_gene: TRBJ1-1; len: 14; d_gene: TRBD1; CDR3nt: TGCGCCAGCAGTTATCGACAGGGAAGCACTGAAGCTTTCTTT; CDR3aa: CASSYRQGSTEAFF
v_gene: TRBV5-1; abundance: NA; j_gene: TRBJ2-1; len: 17; d_gene: TRBD1; CDR3nt: TGCGCCAGCAGCTCGCCCAGGGGGCGGGTTATATCTAATGAGCAGTTCTTC; CDR3aa: CASSSPRGRVISNEQFF
v_gene: TRBV6-5; abundance: NA; j_gene: TRBJ1-3; len: 15; d_gene: NA; CDR3nt: TGTGCCAGCAGTTACTCAGGGAAGGCTGGAAACACCATATATTTT; CDR3aa: CASSYSGKAGNTIYF
v_gene: TRBV28; abundance: NA; j_gene: TRBJ2-7; len: 11; d_gene: TRBD1; CDR3nt: TGTGCCAGCACGACAGGGCCCGAGCAGTACTTC; CDR3aa: CASTTGPEQYF
v_gene: TRBV25-1; abundance: NA; j_gene: TRBJ1-4; len: 14; d_gene: NA; CDR3nt: TGTGCCAGCAGTTGGGCTGGGAAATATGAAAAACTGTTTTTT; CDR3aa: CASSWAGKYEKLFF
v_gene: TRBV7-2; abundance: NA; j_gene: TRBJ2-7; len: 16; d_gene: TRBD2; CDR3nt: TGTGCCAGCAGCTTATCGGGAGGTGCTAGCGGTTTAGGGCAGTACTTC; CDR3aa: CASSLSGGASGLGQYF
v_gene: TRBV9; abundance: NA; j_gene: TRBJ2-7; len: 14; d_gene: TRBD1; CDR3nt: TGTGCCAGCAGCCCCCAGGACAGGGCGCGGGAGCAGTACTTC; CDR3aa: CASSPQDRAREQYF
v_gene: TRBV7-2; abundance: NA; j_gene: TRBJ2-7; len: 15; d_gene: NA; CDR3nt: TGTGCCAGCAGCTTTTCTGCCCTAGACAACTACGAGCAGTACTTC; CDR3aa: CASSFSALDNYEQYF
v_gene: TRBV5-1; abundance: NA; j_gene: TRBJ2-1; len: 15; d_gene: TRBD2; CDR3nt: TGCGCCAGCAGTTCAACTAGCGGGACTTACAATGAGCAGTTCTTC; CDR3aa: CASSSTSGTYNEQFF